This paragraph reports one TCR beta chain. Its antigen is as yet unknown. It was CD45RO-negative cells, positively selected for CCR7, that made up naive CD8 cells, with terminally differentiated effector memory CD45RA+ cells excluded. The CDR3 consists of 14 residues. The germline gives CDR1 MNHEY, CDR2 SMNVEV (reference sequence). V shed 10 bases, J shed 4 bases, and the junction held 7 bases outside the gene matches. This specimen belongs to a study of shared clonotypes between healthy human individuals. The study's findings and limits: The study's rarefaction showed incomplete sorted-subset sequencing despite large depth. Non-shared clonotypes displayed generation probabilities falling below those of clonotypes present in all four donors. Generally, naive subsets came out with larger estimated richness than memory subsets.

Per the authors' pipeline: ImmunoSEQ junction-only sequences lacked quality scores, so their filtering differed. TCRdb's table, derived via immunoSEQ multiplex PCR, lists solely in-frame clones and lacks some. D and trimming were read from the DNA, whereas the V and J calls and clone size are those reported in that table. The top ten clones hold 0.11% of a sample with around 610,000 clones, approximately 96% of them seen once. This chain uses TRBV27 with TRBJ2-3; 11 nucleotides align to TRBD2. The sequence was obtained from a woman aged 25 to 39 in good health. Material: naive CD8+ T cells sorted from blood. The CDR3 here is CATNLAGGADTQYF. As DNA, the CDR3 is TGTGCCACCAACCTAGCGGGAGGCGCAGATACGCAGTATTTT.